The present T cell receptor beta chain was sequenced within a study of OX40 agonist ivuxolimab in advanced cancers. On this clone: Its antigen is unknown.

Study-wide results and caveats: The mean number of expanded clones was higher in CD8+ T cells than in CD4+.

J gave up 2 bases and V 4 bases, and 6 bases lay outside the gene matches. CDR1 and CDR2 from the germline V gene are SGHDT and YYEEEE. This CDR3 contains 14 residues. Profiling relied on immunoSEQ multiplex PCR, and the TCRdb table lists in-frame clones only, not all of them. Among some 19,000 clones listed, 85% to 90% were seen once. The chain couples TRBV5-6 to TRBJ2-7, with TRBD2 matching over 7 bases. This receptor was obtained from an adult with an advanced solid tumor such as melanoma, head and neck, liver or kidney cancer. The sequencing used CD4+ or CD8+ T cells sorted from blood, collected in a trial of the OX40 agonist ivuxolimab. This CDR3 reads CASSVLAEAYEQYF. The DNA for the CDR3 is TGTGCCAGCAGCGTTCTAGCGGAGGCCTACGAGCAGTACTTC.